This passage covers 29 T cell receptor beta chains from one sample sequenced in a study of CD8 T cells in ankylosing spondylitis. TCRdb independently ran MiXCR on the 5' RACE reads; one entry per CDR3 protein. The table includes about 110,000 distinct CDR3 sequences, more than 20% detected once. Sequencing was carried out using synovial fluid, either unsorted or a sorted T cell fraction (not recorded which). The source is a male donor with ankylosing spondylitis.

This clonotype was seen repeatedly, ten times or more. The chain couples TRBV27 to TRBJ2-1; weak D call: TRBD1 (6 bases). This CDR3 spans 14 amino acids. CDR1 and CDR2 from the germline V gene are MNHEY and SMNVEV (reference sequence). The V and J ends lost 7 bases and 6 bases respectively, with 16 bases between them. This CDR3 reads CASIPDSPTNEQFF. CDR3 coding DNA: TGTGCCAGCATCCCGGACAGCCCAACCAATGAGCAGTTCTTC.

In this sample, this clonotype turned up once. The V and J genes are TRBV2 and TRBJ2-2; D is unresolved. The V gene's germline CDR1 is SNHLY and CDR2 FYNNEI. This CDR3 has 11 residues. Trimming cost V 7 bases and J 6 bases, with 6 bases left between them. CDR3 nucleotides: TGTGCCAGCAAGAGTTCCGGGGAGCTGTTTTTT. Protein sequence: CASKSSGELFF.

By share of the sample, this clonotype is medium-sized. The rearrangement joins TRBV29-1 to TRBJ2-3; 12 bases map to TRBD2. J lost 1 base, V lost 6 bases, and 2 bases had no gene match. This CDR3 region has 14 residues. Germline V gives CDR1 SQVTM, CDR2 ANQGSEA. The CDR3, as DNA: TGCAGCGTGAGGACTAGCGGGGGCACAGATACGCAGTATTTT. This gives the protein CSVRTSGGTDTQYF.

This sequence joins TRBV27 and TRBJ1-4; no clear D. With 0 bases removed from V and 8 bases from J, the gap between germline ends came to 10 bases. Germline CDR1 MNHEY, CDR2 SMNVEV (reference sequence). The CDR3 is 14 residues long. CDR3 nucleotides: TGTGCCAGCAGTTTATCCAGGCTTGGGGAAAAACTGTTTTTT. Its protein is CASSLSRLGEKLFF.

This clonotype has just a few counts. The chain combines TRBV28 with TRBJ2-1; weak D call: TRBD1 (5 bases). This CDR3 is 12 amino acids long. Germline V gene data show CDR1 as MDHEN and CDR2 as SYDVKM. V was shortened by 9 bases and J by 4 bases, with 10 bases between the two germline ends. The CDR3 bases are TGTGCCAGTAACTCAGGGTACAATGAGCAGTTCTTC. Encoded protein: CASNSGYNEQFF.

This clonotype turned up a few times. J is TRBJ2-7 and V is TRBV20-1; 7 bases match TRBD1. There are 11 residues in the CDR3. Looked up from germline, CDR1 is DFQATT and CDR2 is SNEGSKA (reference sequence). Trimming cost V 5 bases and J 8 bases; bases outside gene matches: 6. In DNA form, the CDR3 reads TGCAGTGCTTCCGACAGGGAAAAGCAGTACGTC. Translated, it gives CSASDREKQYV.

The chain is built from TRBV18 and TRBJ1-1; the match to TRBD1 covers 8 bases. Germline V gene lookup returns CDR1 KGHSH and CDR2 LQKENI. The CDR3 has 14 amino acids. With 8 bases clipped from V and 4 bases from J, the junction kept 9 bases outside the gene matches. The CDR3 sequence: CASTGQGQATEAFF. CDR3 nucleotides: TGTGCCAGCACCGGACAGGGACAGGCCACTGAAGCTTTCTTT.

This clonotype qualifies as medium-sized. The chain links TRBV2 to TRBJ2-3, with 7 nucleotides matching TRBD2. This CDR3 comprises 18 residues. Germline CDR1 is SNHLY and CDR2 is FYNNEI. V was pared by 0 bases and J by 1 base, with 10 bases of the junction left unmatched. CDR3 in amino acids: CASSEAAWGGAGTDTQYF. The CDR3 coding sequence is TGTGCCAGCAGTGAAGCGGCCTGGGGGGGTGCAGGCACAGATACGCAGTATTTT. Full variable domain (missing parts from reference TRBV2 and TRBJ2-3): EPEVTQTPSHQVTQMGQEVILRCVPISNHLYFYWYRQILGQKVEFLVSFYNNEISEKSEIFDDQFSVERPDGSNFTLKIRSTKLEDSAMYFCASSEAAWGGAGTDTQYFGPGTRLTVL.

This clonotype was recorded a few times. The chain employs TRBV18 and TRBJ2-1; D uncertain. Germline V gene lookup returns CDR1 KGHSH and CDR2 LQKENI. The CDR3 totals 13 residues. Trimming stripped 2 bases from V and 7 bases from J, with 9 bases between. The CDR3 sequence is CASSPAVGNEQFF. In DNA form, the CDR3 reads TGTGCCAGCTCACCAGCAGTTGGTAATGAGCAGTTCTTC.

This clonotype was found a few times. CDR3 sequence reads: CSAPRTDGYTF. The CDR3 DNA sequence: TGCAGTGCTCCAAGGACGGATGGCTACACCTTC. The chain links TRBV20-1 to TRBJ1-2; D is undetermined. There are 11 residues in the CDR3. Germline CDR1 and CDR2: DFQATT and SNEGSKA (reference sequence). Trimming cost V 5 bases and J 6 bases, with 10 bases left between them.

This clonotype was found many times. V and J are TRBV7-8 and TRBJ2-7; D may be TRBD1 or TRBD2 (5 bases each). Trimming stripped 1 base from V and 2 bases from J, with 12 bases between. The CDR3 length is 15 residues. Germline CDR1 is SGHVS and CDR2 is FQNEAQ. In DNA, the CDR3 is TGTGCCAGCAGCTTAGGGGGGACCTCGACCTACGAGCAGTACGTC. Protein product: CASSLGGTSTYEQYV.

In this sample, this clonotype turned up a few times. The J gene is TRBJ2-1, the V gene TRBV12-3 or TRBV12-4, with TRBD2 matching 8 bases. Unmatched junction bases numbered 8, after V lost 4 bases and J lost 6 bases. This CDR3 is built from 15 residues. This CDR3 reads CASSSQGLAGNEQFF. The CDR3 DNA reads TGTGCCAGCAGTTCACAAGGACTAGCTGGCAATGAGCAGTTCTTC.

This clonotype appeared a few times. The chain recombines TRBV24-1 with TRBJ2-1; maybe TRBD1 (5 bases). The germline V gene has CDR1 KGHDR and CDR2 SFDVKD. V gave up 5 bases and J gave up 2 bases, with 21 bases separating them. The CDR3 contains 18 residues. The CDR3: CATSGTPSDSQAYNEQFF. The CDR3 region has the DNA TGTGCCACCAGTGGCACTCCTTCTGACAGCCAAGCCTACAATGAGCAGTTCTTC.

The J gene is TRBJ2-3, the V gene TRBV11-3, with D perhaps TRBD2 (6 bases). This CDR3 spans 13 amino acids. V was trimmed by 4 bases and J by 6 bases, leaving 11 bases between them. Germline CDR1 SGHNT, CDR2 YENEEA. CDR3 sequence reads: CASSSGTLDTQYF. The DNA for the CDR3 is TGTGCCAGCAGCTCCGGGACTTTGGATACGCAGTATTTT.

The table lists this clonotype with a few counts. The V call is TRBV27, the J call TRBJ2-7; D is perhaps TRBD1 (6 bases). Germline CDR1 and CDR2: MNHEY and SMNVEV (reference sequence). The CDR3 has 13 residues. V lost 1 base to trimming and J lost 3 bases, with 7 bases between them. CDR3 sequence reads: CASSLLDSYEQYV. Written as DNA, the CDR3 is TGTGCCAGCAGTTTATTGGACAGCTACGAGCAGTACGTC.

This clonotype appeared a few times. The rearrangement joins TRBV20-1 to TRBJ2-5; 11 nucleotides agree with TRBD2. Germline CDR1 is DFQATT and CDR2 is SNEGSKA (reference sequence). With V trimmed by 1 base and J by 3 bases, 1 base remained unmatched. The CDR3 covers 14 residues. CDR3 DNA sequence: TGCAGTGCTAGAGTGGGACTAGCGGAAGAGACCCAGTACTTC. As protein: CSARVGLAEETQYF.

CDR3 sequence (DNA): TGCAGTGCTAGAGTTCGGGGTGAAAAACTGTTTTTT. Its translation is CSARVRGEKLFF. The chain is built from TRBV20-1 and TRBJ1-4, with D unclear. This CDR3 contains 12 residues. The V end lost 1 base, the J end lost 7 bases, and 7 bases lay between the germline ends. Germline CDR1 DFQATT, CDR2 SNEGSKA (reference sequence).

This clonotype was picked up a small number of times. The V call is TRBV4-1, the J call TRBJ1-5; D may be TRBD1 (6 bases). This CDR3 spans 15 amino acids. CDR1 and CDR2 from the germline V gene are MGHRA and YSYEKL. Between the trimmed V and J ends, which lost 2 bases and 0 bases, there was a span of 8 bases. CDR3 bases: TGCGCCAGCAGCCAAAGGACAGATAGCAATCAGCCCCAGCATTTT. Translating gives CASSQRTDSNQPQHF.

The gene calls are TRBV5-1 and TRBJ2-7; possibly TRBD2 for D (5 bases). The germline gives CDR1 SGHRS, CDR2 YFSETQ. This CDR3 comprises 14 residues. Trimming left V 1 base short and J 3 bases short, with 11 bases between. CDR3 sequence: CASSLMASHYEQYF. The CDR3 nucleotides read TGCGCCAGCAGCTTGATGGCTAGCCACTACGAGCAGTACTTC.

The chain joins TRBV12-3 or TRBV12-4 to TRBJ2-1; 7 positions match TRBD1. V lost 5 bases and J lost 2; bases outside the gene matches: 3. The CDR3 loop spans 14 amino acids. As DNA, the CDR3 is TGTGCCAGCAGTCCACAGGGGACCTACAATGAGCAGTTCTTC. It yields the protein CASSPQGTYNEQFF.

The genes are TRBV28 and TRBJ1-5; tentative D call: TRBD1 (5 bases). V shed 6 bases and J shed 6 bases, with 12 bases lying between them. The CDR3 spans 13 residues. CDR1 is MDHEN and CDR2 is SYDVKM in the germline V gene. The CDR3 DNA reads TGTGCCAGCAGCTTGCGGCAGGGTCAGCCCCAGCATTTT. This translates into CASSLRQGQPQHF.

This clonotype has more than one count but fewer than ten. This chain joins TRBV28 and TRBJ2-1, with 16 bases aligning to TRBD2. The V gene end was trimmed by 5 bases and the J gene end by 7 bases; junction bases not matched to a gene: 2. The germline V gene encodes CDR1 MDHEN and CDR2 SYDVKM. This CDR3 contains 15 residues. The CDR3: CASSGTSGRGNEQFF. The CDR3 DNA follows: TGTGCCAGCAGTGGGACTAGCGGGAGGGGTAATGAGCAGTTCTTC.

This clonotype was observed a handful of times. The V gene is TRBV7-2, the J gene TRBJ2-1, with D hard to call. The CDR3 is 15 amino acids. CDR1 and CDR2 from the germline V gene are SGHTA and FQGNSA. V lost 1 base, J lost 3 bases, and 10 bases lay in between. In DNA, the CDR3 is TGTGCCAGCAGCTTAGATGTAGTGGGCTACAATGAGCAGTTCTTC. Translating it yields CASSLDVVGYNEQFF.

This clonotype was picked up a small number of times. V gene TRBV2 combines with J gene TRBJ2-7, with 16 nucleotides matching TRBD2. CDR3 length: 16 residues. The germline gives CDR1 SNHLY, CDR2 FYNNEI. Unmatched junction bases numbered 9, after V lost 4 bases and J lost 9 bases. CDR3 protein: CASSAGTSGRGGRQYV. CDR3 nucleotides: TGTGCCAGCAGTGCAGGGACTAGCGGGAGGGGTGGACGGCAGTACGTC.

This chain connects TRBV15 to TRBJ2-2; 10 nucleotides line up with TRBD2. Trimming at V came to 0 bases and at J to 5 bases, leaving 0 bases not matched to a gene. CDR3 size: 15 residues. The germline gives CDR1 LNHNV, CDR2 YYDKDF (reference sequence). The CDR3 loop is CATSRELAGTGELFF. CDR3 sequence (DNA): TGTGCCACCAGCAGAGAACTAGCGGGAACCGGGGAGCTGTTTTTT.

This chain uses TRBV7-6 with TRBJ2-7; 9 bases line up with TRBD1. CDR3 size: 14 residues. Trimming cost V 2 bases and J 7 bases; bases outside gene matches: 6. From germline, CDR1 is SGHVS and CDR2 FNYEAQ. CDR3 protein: CASSLYRGLGEQYF. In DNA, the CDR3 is TGTGCCAGCAGCTTATACAGGGGGCTCGGGGAGCAGTACTTC.

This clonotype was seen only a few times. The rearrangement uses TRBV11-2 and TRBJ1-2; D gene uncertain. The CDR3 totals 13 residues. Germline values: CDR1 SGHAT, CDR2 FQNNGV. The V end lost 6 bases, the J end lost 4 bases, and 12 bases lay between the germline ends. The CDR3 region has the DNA TGTGCCAGCAGTCCCAGCGCCGGCTATGGCTACACCTTC. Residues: CASSPSAGYGYTF. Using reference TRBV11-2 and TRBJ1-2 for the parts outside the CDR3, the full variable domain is EAGVAQSPRYKIIEKRQSVAFWCNPISGHATLYWYQQILGQGPKLLIQFQNNGVVDDSQLPKDRFSAERLKGVDSTLKIQPAKLEDSAVYLCASSPSAGYGYTFGSGTRLTVV.

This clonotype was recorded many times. Here the CDR3 DNA reads TGTGCCAGCAGCCCCCCGGGCCTCAACACCGGGGAGCTGTTTTTT. Protein product: CASSPPGLNTGELFF. V usage is TRBV5-6 and J usage is TRBJ2-2; the D is unclear. Germline-derived CDR1 and CDR2 are SGHDT and YYEEEE. Trimming pared 4 bases from V and 2 bases from J, leaving 12 bases between. This CDR3 has 15 amino acids.

CDR3 sequence reads: CSARGGTVNYGYTF. CDR3 coding DNA: TGCAGTGCTAGAGGGGGGACAGTGAACTATGGCTACACCTTC. The V call is TRBV20-1, the J call TRBJ1-2; 7 nucleotides line up with TRBD1. The germline V gene encodes CDR1 DFQATT and CDR2 SNEGSKA (reference sequence). With V trimmed by 1 base and J by 2 bases, 4 bases remained unmatched. The CDR3 sequence is 14 residues long.